One T cell receptor beta chain is described in this entry. This may stem from a read error, because a much larger clone lies one nucleotide away. This entry comes from a study of regulatory T cells in long-lasting Graves disease. The time point is: newly diagnosed GD, antithyroid drugs for less than 3 months. Following extraction of RNA from PBMCs, that RNA was used to make the TCR library. Building the TCR beta libraries relied on iRepertoire HTBI primers, and CDR3 regions underwent Arm-PCR. TCRdb recomputed calls from the multiplex PCR reads with MiXCR, one row per CDR3 protein. Of 400,000 to 550,000 distinct CDR3 sequences listed, about 15% are singletons. The CDR3 runs 13 residues. Germline V gives CDR1 MDHEN, CDR2 SYDVKM. Another study also made use of these data, one on T cells in Graves' hyperthyroidism and ophthalmopathy.

This receptor was obtained from a woman aged 25 to 39 with Graves disease. The chain employs TRBV28 and TRBJ1-1, with D maybe TRBD1 (5 bases). Here the sequenced sample was peripheral blood mononuclear cells (PBMCs), taken at new diagnosis, from a patient treated with antithyroid drugs. The CDR3 nucleotides read TGTGCCAGCAGTTTAGGGGGAGAACACTGGGCTCTCTTT. Translating gives CASSLGGEHWALF.